This T cell receptor beta chain is from a study of CXCR3-negative and CXCR3-positive naive CD8 T cells. Findings and caveats of the study: Naive cells that were CXCR3-positive had more hydrophobic TRB CDR3s (compared with CXCR3-negative naive cells).

TRB cDNA was prepared as libraries by UMI-labeled 5' RACE. TCRdb reprocessed the 5' RACE reads, with one entry per CDR3 protein and no DNA. The sample's table shows roughly 140,000 distinct CDR3 sequences. The CDR3 has 14 amino acids. Germline V gene sequence: CDR1 MDHEN, CDR2 SYDVKM. Details on this clonotype: Its antigen is unknown.

The chain is built from TRBV28 and TRBJ1-5; the D gene TCRdb calls, TRBD1, cannot be checked with no DNA. The sequence came from a human donor in good health. Some clones in this sample may be carry-over from other donors' samples. Input material: naive CXCR3+ CD8+ T cells from blood. The subset: CD45RO-CCR7+CD27+CD95- naive CD8+ T cells expressing CXCR3 (TNR3+). The CDR3 protein is CASSPRLANQPQHF.